The 8 T cell receptor beta chains presented below share a single source sample, sequenced in a study of tumor and adjacent non-tumor tissue in lung cancer. No cell sorting was done before RNA was extracted from the tissue. The library came from three nested PCR rounds adapted from ARM-PCR protocols. TCRdb re-called the multiplex PCR reads through MiXCR, storing one row per CDR3 protein. Altogether 90,000 or so distinct CDR3 sequences are present, 61% being singletons, with the ten largest covering over 12%. The specimen sequenced was lung tumor tissue. Receptor source: a man aged 70 or older with non-small cell lung cancer.

About this clonotype: One end of the junction varies from germline; a read error may be responsible. V is TRBV20-1 and J is TRBJ2-1; either TRBD1 or TRBD2 may fit D (5 bases each). The CDR3 length is 16 residues. The germline CDR1 and CDR2 sequences are DFQATT and SNEGSKA (reference sequence). The CDR3 here is CSASPRGHAPSDDQFF. In DNA form, the CDR3 reads TGCAGTGCTTCCCCCCGGGGCCACGCACCAAGTGATGATCAGTTCTTC.

This clonotype appeared many times. The rearrangement links TRBV5-4 to TRBJ2-3; D is possibly TRBD1 (6 bases). The CDR3 covers 17 residues. Germline V gene lookup returns CDR1 SGHNT and CDR2 YYREEE (reference sequence). V was clipped by 4 bases and J by 1 base, with 19 bases between them. The chain's CDR3 is CASSPRFGGSGTDTQYF. Written as DNA, the CDR3 is TGTGCCAGCAGCCCCCGTTTTGGGGGCTCGGGCACAGATACGCAGTATTTT.

This clonotype occurred many times. The chain recombines TRBV28 with TRBJ2-6; D unresolved. With 7 bases removed from V and 0 bases from J, the gap between germline ends came to 1 base. This CDR3 has 12 amino acids. Germline-derived CDR1 and CDR2 are MDHEN and SYDVKM. For the CDR3, the DNA is TGTGCCAGCAACTCTGGGGCCAACGTCCTGACTTTC. Its protein product is CASNSGANVLTF.

This clonotype has just a few counts. One base away lies a much larger clone, so this may be a sequencing read error. This rearrangement joins TRBV10-2 to TRBJ2-5, with TRBD2 matching 8 bases. Trimming at V came to 7 bases and at J to 5 bases, leaving 9 bases not matched to a gene. The germline V gene has CDR1 WSHSY and CDR2 SAAADI. The CDR3 contains 14 residues. The CDR3 here is CASNARLASETQYF. CDR3 in DNA: TGCGCCAGCAATGCGAGACTAGCGTCGGAGACCCAGTACTTC.

As regards this clonotype: A read error may explain this, as a much larger clone is one base away. The rearrangement joins TRBV6-6 to TRBJ2-5, with D uncertain. CDR1 and CDR2 (germline): MNHNY, SVGAGI (reference sequence). There are 12 residues in the CDR3. Here the CDR3 DNA reads TGTGCCAGCAGTTTAAATCAAGAGGCCCAGTACTTC. Protein: CASSLNQEAQYF.

The table lists this clonotype with a few counts. The V and J genes are TRBV7-8 and TRBJ2-3; 8 nucleotides match TRBD2. The CDR3 runs 16 residues. From germline, CDR1 is SGHVS and CDR2 FQNEAQ. Trimming took 5 bases from V and 4 from J; bases not matched to a gene: 11. Here the CDR3 reads CASSPAAGAGPDTQYF. The CDR3 bases are TGTGCCAGCAGCCCCGCAGCGGGGGCTGGCCCAGATACGCAGTATTTT.

This clonotype was seen at least ten times. The chain employs TRBV30 and TRBJ2-7; TRBD1 matches 7 bases. J gave up 2 bases and V 7 bases, and 8 bases lay outside the gene matches. There are 13 residues in the CDR3. Germline V gene sequence: CDR1 GTSNPN, CDR2 SVGIG (reference sequence). CDR3 coding DNA: TGTGCCTCAACTCACAGGGGCCCCTACGAGCAGTACTTC. Its translation: CASTHRGPYEQYF. The full variable domain, with the rest looked up from reference TRBV30 and TRBJ2-7, is SQTIHQWPATLVQPVGSPLSLECTVEGTSNPNLYWYRQAAGRGLQLLFYSVGIGQISSEVPQNLSASRPQDRQFILSSKKLLLSDSGFYLCASTHRGPYEQYFGPGTRLTVT.

With regard to this clonotype: The junction differs from germline at one of its ends, possibly a read error. The rearrangement links TRBV11-3 to TRBJ2-1; D call uncertain. This CDR3 region has 15 residues. Germline values: CDR1 SGHNT, CDR2 YENEEA. CDR3 region: CASSLDWGTNNEQFF. The CDR3, as DNA: TGTGCCAGCAGCTTAGATTGGGGAACTAACAATGAGCAATTTTTC.